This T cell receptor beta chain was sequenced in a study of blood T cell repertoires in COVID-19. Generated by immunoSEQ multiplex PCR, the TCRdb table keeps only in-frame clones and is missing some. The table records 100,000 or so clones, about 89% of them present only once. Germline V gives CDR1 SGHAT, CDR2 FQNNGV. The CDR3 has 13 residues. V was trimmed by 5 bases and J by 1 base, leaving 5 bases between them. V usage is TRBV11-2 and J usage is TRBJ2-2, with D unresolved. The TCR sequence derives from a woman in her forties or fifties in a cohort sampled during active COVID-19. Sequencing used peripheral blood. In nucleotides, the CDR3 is TGTGCCAGCAGCCCCGGGAACACCGGGGAGCTGTTTTTT. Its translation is CASSPGNTGELFF.